This T cell receptor beta chain was sequenced for a study of blood T cell repertoires in COVID-19. Authors' processing steps: Using reference gene primer amplification, nucleated cell counts were estimated. Assay used: immunoSEQ multiplex PCR; TCRdb lists only in-frame clones, some missing. Clone size and V and J calls were adopted from that table, with D and trimming inferred from the DNA. The sample consists of about 360,000 clones, around nine tenths of them appearing once. Germline lookup yields CDR1 MNHNY and CDR2 SVGAGI (reference sequence). The V gene lost 7 bases and the J gene lost 3 bases, with 10 bases spanning the gap. This CDR3 has 12 residues.

The chain couples TRBV6-6 to TRBJ2-7; perhaps TRBD1 as D (6 bases). The source material was peripheral blood. The clonotype originates from a human donor in a cohort sampled during active COVID-19. CDR3 bases: TGTGCCAGCACCATGGACAGCTACGAGCAGTACTTC. Translation gives CASTMDSYEQYF.